Sequencing of this T cell receptor beta chain was carried out in a study of CD8+ T cells in alopecia areata. The CDR3 totals 11 residues. Trimming shortened V by 5 bases and J by 9 bases, and 11 bases separated the two germline ends. Germline CDR1 reads MNHEY; CDR2 reads SMNVEV (reference sequence). As the sequencing template, cDNA was produced by extracting RNA and reverse transcribing it. Method: immunoSEQ multiplex PCR; TCRdb's copy keeps in-frame clones and lacks some. This table has about 180,000 clones, around 51% appearing once. This sample's treatment: oral pan-JAK inhibitor, 5-10 mg twice daily.

The chain carries TRBV27 and TRBJ2-7; D is possibly TRBD1 (6 bases). This TCR was recovered from a human donor with alopecia areata. The starting material was CD8+ T cells sorted from blood, obtained at roughly week 52, from a patient treated with tofacitinib. This chain's CDR3 is CASSKGERQYF. The CDR3 nucleotides are TGTGCCAGCAGTAAGGGGGAGCGGCAGTACTTC.